This T cell receptor beta chain was obtained from a study of vaccination effects on CD4 cells after COVID-19 (dated by TCRdb to between 2021 and 2024). At the level of the whole study: The ViraFEST assay stimulated PBMC with viral peptide pools and then used TCR sequencing to identify antigen-specific CD4+ T cell clonotypes by expansion. Post-vaccine samples across the study were collected a median of 72 days after the second dose, with a range of 14 to 241. About 1.8 million PBMC per well were cultured with 9 to 10 ug/ml peptides in IMDM containing about 5% human AB serum, 10 IU/ml IL-2 and gentamicin. The study compared SARS-CoV-2 spike-specific CD4+ TCR repertoires before and after mRNA vaccination in COVID-19 convalescent patients and infection-naive vaccine recipients. A total of some eleven COVID-19 convalescent patients and a handful of SARS-CoV-2-naive healthy vaccine recipients were included in the full study. The Oncomine TCR Beta short-read assay on an Illumina iSeq 100 was used to sequence cultures from other donors in the study. General findings and caveats noted by the study authors: Among healthy vaccine recipients, nearly all vaccine-induced clones were SARS-CoV-2 mono-reactive, and only 1 of 255 was cross-reactive with common cold coronaviruses. Limitations of the study were the small number of convalescent patients and the absence of early post-infection timepoints. Clones induced by infection and clones induced by vaccination both contracted markedly at late timepoints after vaccination, which fits with T cell responses waning over time.

As for this clone: No antigen is known for it. Qualities for individual bases were not recorded, and no much larger clone is one base off.

After around 10 days of culture, CD4+ T cells were isolated with the EasySep CD4+ T cell isolation kit. Each participant received two doses of an mRNA SARS-CoV-2 vaccine, either BNT162b2 or mRNA-1273. The absence of prior SARS-CoV-2 infection in healthy vaccine recipients was confirmed by negative nucleocapsid antibodies before and after vaccination. Half of the culture medium was replaced with fresh IL-2-containing medium on days 3 and 7. Each peptide stimulation condition was cultured in triplicate wells unless otherwise noted. Using Ficoll-Paque Plus gradient centrifugation, PBMC were separated from whole blood and then either used fresh or cryopreserved at -140C. The QIAamp micro DNA kit was used to extract genomic DNA from the cultured CD4+ T cells. The library was produced with the immunoSEQ multiplex PCR assay. DNA from the cultured and isolated CD4+ T cells underwent TCR beta CDR3 sequencing. Per the source publication's procedure: Non-productive TCR sequences were discarded, and reads were trimmed to the CDR3 region, with only CDR3s of 7 or more amino acids retained. Antigen-specific clonotypes were identified using the MANAFEST web app by comparison of expansion in peptide wells against reference cultures. Positive clones required FDR<0.05 expansion versus reference and all other wells, odds ratio above 5, and frequency above 0.1% in two replicate wells. A clonotype was called cross-reactive if it was significantly expanded both in SARS-CoV-2 spike wells and in at least one common cold coronavirus spike condition. Using the stringdist R package, CDR3 similarity was measured by Levenshtein distance, and unrooted trees were constructed with ape in R 3.6.1. TCRdb stores this immuneACCESS table with in-frame sequences only. Part of the clones is absent; in the studies checked, under half of the shortfall reflects unresolved V genes, and no reason is known for the rest. That table supplies the V and J calls and clone size; D and trimming were determined from the DNA. The sample table records tens of thousands of clones; nearly 75% of these occur just once. Of the sample, roughly 2.3% is held by the ten largest clones.

The junction shows trimming of 1 base on V and 6 bases on J, and the gene matches do not reach 3 bases of it. Per the germline V gene, MGHDK is the CDR1 and SYGVNS is the CDR2. The CDR3 runs 14 residues from the cysteine to the phenylalanine. CDR3 DNA is the only sequence kept; it has 42 bases, read in frame from the first base. The V and J genes are TRBV25-1 and TRBJ2-3; TRBD1 fits 8 bases in the junction. Material: CD4+ T cells from PBMCs cultured without peptide, obtained after COVID-19 vaccination. This receptor was obtained from a human donor who received a COVID-19 vaccine. The DNA is as follows: TGTGCCAGCAGTGAATTGTGGACAGGGGATACGCAGTATTTT. This gives the protein CASSELWTGDTQYF.